Below are 18 T cell receptor beta chains sequenced from a single sample in a study of OX40 agonist ivuxolimab in advanced cancers. Only in-frame clones appear in the TCRdb table, and some are missing; sequencing was by immunoSEQ multiplex PCR. Of about 140,000 clones in the sample, roughly nine tenths are singletons; the top ten hold 1.1%. The sample consisted of CD4+ or CD8+ T cells sorted from blood, taken in a trial of the OX40 agonist ivuxolimab. The source is an adult with an advanced solid tumor such as melanoma, head and neck, liver or kidney cancer.

The chain joins TRBV5-1 to TRBJ2-1, with 9 bases aligning to TRBD1. V trimming: 9 bases; J trimming: 4 bases; junction bases outside the gene matches: 14. The CDR3 runs to 16 residues. The germline gives CDR1 SGHRS, CDR2 YFSETQ. The chain's CDR3 is CATGSGRDRAYNEQFF. The CDR3 nucleotides are TGCGCCACCGGTTCTGGCCGGGACAGGGCTTACAATGAGCAGTTCTTC.

In its sample, this clone was seen once. The chain has TRBV28 and TRBJ2-7, with D possibly being TRBD1 or TRBD2 (5 bases each). The CDR3 runs 15 residues. CDR1 is MDHEN and CDR2 is SYDVKM in the germline V gene. Trimming shortened V by 6 bases and J by 2 bases, and 17 bases separated the two germline ends. The CDR3 reads CASSDPGTATYEQYF. Here the CDR3 DNA reads TGTGCCAGCAGCGACCCCGGGACGGCAACCTACGAGCAGTACTTC.

The J gene is TRBJ2-1, the V gene TRBV30; 7 bases match TRBD1. The germline CDR1 and CDR2 sequences are GTSNPN and SVGIG (reference sequence). The CDR3 loop spans 13 amino acids. V lost 2 bases to trimming and J lost 7 bases; unmatched junction nucleotides: 5. This chain's CDR3 is CAWSITQGNEQFF. DNA of the CDR3: TGTGCCTGGAGTATCACACAGGGGAATGAGCAGTTCTTC.

The chain couples TRBV7-3 to TRBJ2-1; 13 positions agree with TRBD2. The junction had 11 bases not matched to a gene; V was cut back by 5 bases and J by 10 bases. The CDR3 is 16 amino acids. Germline V gene data show CDR1 as SGHTA and CDR2 as FQGTGA. The CDR3 DNA reads as TGTGCCAGCAGCCCCAACCCGGGACTAGCGGGAAAGGAGCAGTTCTTC. This gives the protein CASSPNPGLAGKEQFF.

V gene TRBV6-5 combines with J gene TRBJ1-3; a possible D gene is TRBD1 (5 bases). Germline values: CDR1 MNHEY, CDR2 SVGAGI. The CDR3 is 13 amino acids. With 8 bases removed from V and 3 bases from J, the gap between germline ends came to 11 bases. The CDR3 DNA sequence: TGTGCCAGCTGGGAGGGACGTGGAAACACCATATATTTT. It is translated as CASWEGRGNTIYF.

V usage is TRBV9 and J usage is TRBJ2-1; no firm D call. Germline V lookup: CDR1 SGDLS, CDR2 YYNGEE. V was pared by 4 bases and J by 2 bases, with 10 bases between. There are 14 residues in the CDR3. The CDR3: CASSLDTPYNEQFF. The CDR3 DNA reads TGTGCCAGCAGCTTAGACACCCCCTACAATGAGCAGTTCTTC.

The table lists this clone with a few counts. This rearrangement joins TRBV15 to TRBJ1-5; 7 nucleotides match TRBD1. Germline V lookup: CDR1 LNHNV, CDR2 YYDKDF (reference sequence). J gave up 6 bases and V 0 bases, and 5 bases lay outside the gene matches. The CDR3 covers 15 residues. CDR3 sequence: CATSREPTGTQPQHF. CDR3 DNA: TGTGCCACCAGCAGAGAACCGACAGGGACTCAGCCCCAGCATTTT.

J is TRBJ2-5 and V is TRBV5-1; 7 nucleotides match TRBD2. Trimming removed 4 bases from V and 5 bases from J; junction bases left unmatched: 14. The CDR3 contains 16 residues. Germline-derived CDR1 and CDR2 are SGHRS and YFSETQ. DNA for the CDR3: TGCGCCAGCAGCCCGGCGGGGGTTCAGAATGGGGAGACCCAGTACTTC. This encodes CASSPAGVQNGETQYF.

The rearrangement joins TRBV7-2 to TRBJ2-1; TRBD2 is a possible D gene (6 bases). The CDR3 has 14 amino acids. V was shortened by 1 base and J by 7 bases, with 11 bases between the two germline ends. The germline gives CDR1 SGHTA, CDR2 FQGNSA. The CDR3 nucleotides read TGTGCCAGCAGCTTAGGGACTATAGAAAATGAGCAGTTCTTC. Its protein product is CASSLGTIENEQFF.

The chain couples TRBV5-1 to TRBJ2-7, with 15 positions matching TRBD2. The J segment lost 5 bases and the V segment lost 0 bases, leaving 6 bases of the junction unmatched. CDR3 size: 17 residues. Germline V gene lookup returns CDR1 SGHRS and CDR2 YFSETQ. This CDR3 is CASSLVGLAGGPDEQYF. The CDR3 nucleotides are TGCGCCAGCAGCTTGGTTGGACTAGCGGGAGGGCCGGACGAGCAGTACTTC.

The gene calls are TRBV4-1 and TRBJ2-3, with TRBD1 as a possible D gene (6 bases). Looked up from germline, CDR1 is MGHRA and CDR2 is YSYEKL. The V and J ends lost 1 base and 4 bases respectively, with 15 bases between them. The CDR3 covers 16 residues. CDR3 protein: CASSQGQETFADTQYF. In DNA, the CDR3 is TGCGCCAGCAGCCAAGGACAGGAGACTTTCGCAGATACGCAGTATTTT.

This chain uses TRBV4-2 with TRBJ2-7, with 7 nucleotides matching TRBD1. V gave up 4 bases and J gave up 2 bases; unmatched junction bases: 23. The CDR3 loop spans 20 amino acids. Germline V gene data show CDR1 as LGHNA and CDR2 as YNFKEQ. The CDR3 DNA sequence: TGTGCCAGCAGCCTCTTTCCCACCGGGACAGCCTACTCAGCCGCCTACGAGCAGTACTTC. Translation gives CASSLFPTGTAYSAAYEQYF.

This clone appeared a few times. The chain employs TRBV27 and TRBJ1-5; a possible D gene is TRBD1 (5 bases). The length of the CDR3 is 13 residues. Germline CDR1 MNHEY, CDR2 SMNVEV (reference sequence). Trimming stripped 7 bases from V and 3 bases from J, with 10 bases between. This CDR3 reads CASTGAINQPQHF. CDR3 in DNA: TGTGCCAGCACCGGGGCGATCAATCAGCCCCAGCATTTT.

The chain combines TRBV4-3 with TRBJ1-4; maybe TRBD1 (6 bases). Germline assignment: CDR1 LGHNA and CDR2 YSLEER. V lost 0 bases to trimming and J lost 4 bases, with 9 bases between them. This CDR3 contains 15 residues. In DNA form, the CDR3 reads TGCGCCAGCAGCCAAGAGGGGGCGGGTAATGAAAAACTGTTTTTT. Its protein product is CASSQEGAGNEKLFF.

The rearrangement uses TRBV18 and TRBJ1-1; possible D gene TRBD1, 6 bases. The CDR3 spans 16 residues. CDR1 and CDR2 from the germline V gene are KGHSH and LQKENI. V lost 2 bases and J 0 bases, leaving 13 bases between the germline ends. This chain's CDR3 is CASSPGNRDMNTEAFF. CDR3 in DNA: TGTGCCAGCTCACCAGGGAACCGGGACATGAACACTGAAGCTTTCTTT.

This clone was recorded only once. V gene TRBV18 combines with J gene TRBJ2-5; D remains unclear. The CDR3 totals 13 residues. CDR1 is KGHSH and CDR2 is LQKENI in the germline V gene. The V end was cut by 3 bases, the J end by 7 bases, with 12 bases between. CDR3 bases: TGTGCCAGCTCACCCGGAGCGACCGGGACCCAGTACTTC. Protein: CASSPGATGTQYF. Full variable domain (rest looked up from reference TRBV18 and TRBJ2-5): NAGVMQNPRHLVRRRGQEARLRCSPMKGHSHVYWYRQLPEEGLKFMVYLQKENIIDESGMPKERFSAEFPKEGPSILRIQQVVRGDSAAYFCASSPGATGTQYFGPGTRLLVL.

In this sample, this clone turned up once. The CDR3 spells CSVEIQWGTEAFF. For the CDR3, the DNA is TGCAGCGTTGAAATCCAGTGGGGCACTGAAGCTTTCTTT. This chain links TRBV29-1 with TRBJ1-1; D gene ambiguous. With 2 bases removed from V and 4 bases from J, the gap between germline ends came to 11 bases. CDR1 and CDR2 from the germline V gene are SQVTM and ANQGSEA. This CDR3 has 13 amino acids.

The chain combines TRBV5-8 with TRBJ1-3; maybe TRBD1 (6 bases). The ends were cut back, 1 base at V and 7 bases at J, with 18 bases in the middle. The germline V gene has CDR1 SGHTS and CDR2 YDEGEE. The CDR3 has 16 residues. This chain's CDR3 is CASSLKGGQWRNTIYF. The CDR3 bases are TGTGCCAGCAGCTTGAAGGGTGGACAGTGGCGGAACACCATATATTTT.